The source of this T cell receptor (beta chain) is a study of lung T cells in sarcoidosis with Löfgren's syndrome. About the research overall: Repertoire analyses centered on Löfgren's syndrome patients.

MiXCR was run by TCRdb on the reads, yielding one entry per CDR3 protein. The table has 58,000 or so distinct CDR3 sequences, 21% seen once. This clonotype was observed a handful of times. The specimen was CD4+ T cells from PBMCs. The sequence derives from a human donor with sarcoidosis (Löfgren's syndrome or another form), or a control subject (not recorded which).

This CDR3 reads CAISPDSTDTQYF. The CDR3 DNA is TGTGCCATCAGCCCGGACAGCACAGATACGCAGTATTTT. The chain combines TRBV10-3 with TRBJ2-3; no clear D gene. Germline loops: CDR1 ENHRY, CDR2 SYGVKD. The V gene lost 6 bases and the J gene lost 0 bases, with 7 bases spanning the gap. The CDR3 has 13 residues.